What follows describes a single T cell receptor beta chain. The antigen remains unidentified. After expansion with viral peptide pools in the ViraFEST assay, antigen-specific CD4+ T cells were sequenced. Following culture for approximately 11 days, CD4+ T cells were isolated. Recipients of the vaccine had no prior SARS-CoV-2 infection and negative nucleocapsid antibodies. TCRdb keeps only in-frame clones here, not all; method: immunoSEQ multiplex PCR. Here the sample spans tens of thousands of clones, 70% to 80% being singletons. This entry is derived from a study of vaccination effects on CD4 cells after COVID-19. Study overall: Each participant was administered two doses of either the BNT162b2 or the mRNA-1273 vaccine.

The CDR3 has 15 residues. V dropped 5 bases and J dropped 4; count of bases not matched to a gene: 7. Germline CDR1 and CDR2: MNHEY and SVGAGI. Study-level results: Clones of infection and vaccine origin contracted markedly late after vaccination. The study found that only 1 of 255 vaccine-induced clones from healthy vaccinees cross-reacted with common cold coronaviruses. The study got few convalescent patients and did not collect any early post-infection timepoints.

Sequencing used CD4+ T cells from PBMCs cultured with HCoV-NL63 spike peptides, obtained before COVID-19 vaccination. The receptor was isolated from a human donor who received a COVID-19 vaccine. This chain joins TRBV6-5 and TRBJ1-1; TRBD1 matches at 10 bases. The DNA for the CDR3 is TGTGCCAGCAGTCCGCCGGGACAGGGGACCACTGAAGCTTTCTTT. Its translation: CASSPPGQGTTEAFF.